This T cell receptor beta chain was sequenced in a study of OX40 agonist ivuxolimab in advanced cancers. Across the study: Age averaged around 59 years (range roughly 23 to 79), and 70% to 85% were male. Overall study findings and caveats: CD4+ and CD8+ blood T cells expanded clonally by week 6 at 0.1 to 3.0 mg/kg. On average, a greater number of expanded clones characterised CD8+ T cells relative to CD4+.

Germline loops: CDR1 DFQATT, CDR2 SNEGSKA (reference sequence). There are 11 residues in the CDR3. Sequenced by immunoSEQ multiplex PCR; TCRdb stores in-frame clones only, minus some. In the table there are around 72,000 clones, 80% to 90% of which are singletons. Autoimmune disease history or systemic immunosuppression excluded patients. On this clone: Its antigen is as yet unknown.

This receptor was taken from an adult with an advanced solid tumor such as melanoma, head and neck, liver or kidney cancer. The chain has TRBV20-1 and TRBJ1-1; D is unclear. This material consisted of CD4+ or CD8+ T cells sorted from blood, taken in a trial of the OX40 agonist ivuxolimab. The CDR3 DNA follows: TGCTTGGGCGGGCAGAACACTGAAGCTTTCTTT. Translation gives CLGGQNTEAFF.